The 24 T cell receptor beta chains below come from one sample, sequenced in a study of human T cells and chemical hapten exposure. The time point is: patch test 1, 2 weeks after DPC sensitization. The treatment was: therapeutic diphenylcyclopropenone sensitization with weekly scalp DPC. TCRdb independently ran MiXCR on the RACE reads; one entry per CDR3 protein. Among about 360,000 distinct CDR3 sequences, roughly 6.9% were seen once, and the ten largest hold 8.4%. Specimen: whole blood, collected in connection with sensitization to the hapten diphenylcyclopropenone (DPC). The receptors come from a woman younger than 30 with alopecia areata. Some clones in this sample may be carry-over from other donors' samples.

This clonotype has just a few counts. The rearrangement joins TRBV20-1 to TRBJ1-3, with 8 bases that match TRBD1. The V gene end was trimmed by 3 bases and the J gene end by 0 bases; junction bases not matched to a gene: 7. Germline V CDR1 and CDR2: DFQATT, SNEGSKA (reference sequence). The CDR3 sequence is 16 residues long. This CDR3 is CSASPQGGISGNTIYF. In DNA, the CDR3 is TGCAGTGCTAGTCCACAGGGGGGGATCTCTGGAAACACCATATATTTT.

The sample holds a few counts of this clonotype. The rearrangement uses TRBV6-5 and TRBJ2-6, with D unclear. V was shortened by 0 bases and J by 6 bases, with 9 bases between the two germline ends. This CDR3 spans 15 amino acids. CDR1 and CDR2 from the germline V gene are MNHEY and SVGAGI. For the CDR3, the DNA is TGTGCCAGCAGTTACTCGTTAAGGGCGGCCAACGTCCTGACTTTC. As protein: CASSYSLRAANVLTF.

The chain joins TRBV5-5 to TRBJ1-5, with 10 nucleotides matching TRBD1. V gave up 3 bases and J gave up 0 bases; unmatched junction bases: 9. Germline assignment: CDR1 SGHKS and CDR2 YYEKEE (reference sequence). The length of the CDR3 is 18 residues. This CDR3 reads CASSYRDRGIYSNQPQHF. The CDR3 DNA reads as TGTGCCAGCAGCTACCGGGACAGGGGTATATATAGCAATCAGCCCCAGCATTTT.

The table lists this clonotype with many counts. This chain uses TRBV5-6 with TRBJ1-5; TRBD1 is a possible D gene (5 bases). CDR3 length: 13 amino acids. Trimming took off 0 bases at V and 11 bases at J, with 12 bases between the two ends. In germline, CDR1 is SGHDT, CDR2 YYEEEE. CDR3 amino acids: CASSLGVAGAQHF. DNA for the CDR3: TGTGCCAGCAGCTTGGGGGTGGCGGGGGCCCAGCATTTT.

This clonotype was counted many times. The J gene is TRBJ2-3, the V gene TRBV29-1; TRBD1 matches at 8 bases. The V segment lost 7 bases and the J segment 6 bases; nucleotides outside the gene matches: 9. The CDR3 loop spans 13 amino acids. From germline, CDR1 is SQVTM and CDR2 ANQGSEA. CDR3 sequence: CSGSRGRGDTQYF. CDR3 coding DNA: TGCAGCGGATCCAGGGGGCGCGGTGATACGCAGTATTTT.

This clonotype was found many times. The chain is built from TRBV12-3 or TRBV12-4 and TRBJ2-1; 14 bases are a match to TRBD2. There are 12 residues in the CDR3. V lost 6 bases and J lost 15; bases outside the gene matches: 4. The CDR3 DNA is TGTGCCAGCAGAGGACTAGCGGGGGGTGGGTTCTTC. It translates to CASRGLAGGGFF.

This clonotype was seen repeatedly, ten times or more. The genes are TRBV9 and TRBJ2-3, with 10 nucleotides matching TRBD1. CDR1 SGDLS and CDR2 YYNGEE come from the germline V gene. V shed 3 bases and J 0 bases; nucleotides not matched to a gene: 4. The CDR3 contains 16 residues. CDR3 in amino acids: CASSDRDRGSTDTQYF. The DNA for the CDR3 is TGTGCCAGCAGCGACCGGGACAGGGGTAGCACAGATACGCAGTATTTT.

This clonotype was recorded many times. This chain uses TRBV12-3 or TRBV12-4 with TRBJ2-5, with D possibly being TRBD1 (5 bases). V was trimmed by 3 bases and J by 4 bases, leaving 9 bases between them. The CDR3 is 13 residues long. The CDR3 region has the DNA TGTGCCAGCAGTTTGGCAGGGCGAGAGACCCAGTACTTC. Translating gives CASSLAGRETQYF.

This clonotype was detected ten times or more. The V and J genes are TRBV28 and TRBJ2-3; 9 positions agree with TRBD1. V lost 9 bases and J lost 5; bases outside the gene matches: 12. The CDR3 sequence is 15 residues long. Germline V lookup: CDR1 MDHEN, CDR2 SYDVKM. CDR3 nucleotide sequence: TGTGCCAGTCTTCCGACAGGGGGATTGGTAGATACGCAGTATTTT. Translated: CASLPTGGLVDTQYF.

This chain uses TRBV4-3 with TRBJ1-2; weak D call: TRBD1 (5 bases). Deletions cut 0 bases from V and 4 bases from J, with 9 bases between. Germline-derived CDR1 and CDR2 are LGHNA and YSLEER. This CDR3 comprises 14 residues. CDR3 in DNA: TGCGCCAGCAGCCAAGAGGACGGGGGCTATGGCTACACCTTC. This gives the protein CASSQEDGGYGYTF.

The sample holds a few counts of this clonotype. The rearrangement links TRBV7-9 to TRBJ2-4; D remains unclear. The CDR3 has 13 amino acids. Deletions cut 3 bases from V and 6 bases from J, with 9 bases between. Germline V gene sequence: CDR1 SEHNR, CDR2 FQNEAQ (reference sequence). CDR3 amino acids: CASSFELRNIQYF. CDR3 DNA: TGTGCCAGCAGCTTCGAACTAAGAAACATTCAGTACTTC.

The CDR3 protein is CAISSDRGSNQPQHF. CDR3 in DNA: TGTGCCATCAGTTCGGACAGGGGAAGCAATCAGCCCCAGCATTTT. V is TRBV10-3 and J is TRBJ1-5; 9 bases map to TRBD1. With 5 bases clipped from V and 1 base from J, the junction kept 3 bases outside the gene matches. Germline V gene data show CDR1 as ENHRY and CDR2 as SYGVKD. CDR3 length: 15 residues.

This clonotype came up a few times. The V gene is TRBV6-6, the J gene TRBJ1-2; 7 bases align to TRBD1. Germline CDR1 is MNHNY and CDR2 is SVGAGI (reference sequence). Germline trimming cut 3 bases from V and 3 bases from J; bases unmatched to any gene: 4. The CDR3 is 14 amino acids. As DNA, the CDR3 is TGTGCCAGCAGTTATAAGGGGGCGGACTATGGCTACACCTTC. This gives the protein CASSYKGADYGYTF.

This clonotype was observed a handful of times. The V and J genes are TRBV10-3 and TRBJ1-2; 9 bases line up with TRBD1. There are 14 residues in the CDR3. V trimming: 6 bases; J trimming: 6 bases; junction bases outside the gene matches: 8. CDR1 ENHRY and CDR2 SYGVKD come from the germline V gene. The CDR3 is CAISPQGQGDGYTF. The CDR3 DNA reads as TGTGCCATCAGCCCCCAGGGACAGGGAGATGGCTACACCTTC.

This clonotype showed up just a few times. The J gene is TRBJ1-1, the V gene TRBV14; D remains unclear. The germline V gene encodes CDR1 SGHDN and CDR2 FVKESK. CDR3 length: 13 amino acids. Trimming left V 1 base short and J 9 bases short, with 12 bases between. The CDR3 protein is CASSQGSYSQAFF. CDR3 sequence (DNA): TGTGCCAGCAGCCAAGGGAGTTACAGCCAAGCTTTCTTT.

V gene TRBV4-3 combines with J gene TRBJ1-1; the D is unclear. V shed 1 base and J shed 2 bases, with 11 bases lying between them. CDR1 is LGHNA and CDR2 is YSLEER in the germline V gene. This CDR3 region has 15 residues. The chain's CDR3 is CASSQAAGDNTEAFF. The CDR3 DNA is TGCGCCAGCAGCCAAGCTGCCGGAGATAACACTGAAGCTTTCTTT.

This clonotype was found a few times. V usage is TRBV29-1 and J usage is TRBJ1-5; possibly TRBD1 for D (5 bases). The CDR3 extends over 14 amino acids. The V gene lost 4 bases and the J gene lost 0 bases, with 10 bases spanning the gap. From germline, CDR1 is SQVTM and CDR2 ANQGSEA. The CDR3 nucleotides read TGCAGCGTTGTGACAGCTTATAGCAATCAGCCCCAGCATTTT. This codes for CSVVTAYSNQPQHF.

In its sample, this clonotype was seen many times. This chain connects TRBV5-1 to TRBJ2-5; D is uncertain. V lost 4 bases to trimming and J lost 5 bases, with 15 bases between them. CDR3 length: 14 residues. Germline V gives CDR1 SGHRS, CDR2 YFSETQ. The CDR3 coding sequence is TGCGCCAGCAGCGGAAACGCCCCTAGGGAGACCCAGTACTTC. This codes for CASSGNAPRETQYF.

This sequence joins TRBV3-1 and TRBJ1-2, with D perhaps TRBD1 (6 bases). Germline CDR1 reads LGHDT; CDR2 reads YNNKEL (reference sequence). Trimming pared 5 bases from V and 6 bases from J, leaving 10 bases between. The CDR3 is 12 residues long. The CDR3 loop is CASSSGEDGYTF. The CDR3 nucleotides read TGTGCCAGCAGCTCAGGGGAGGATGGCTACACCTTC.

This clonotype was found many times. The chain joins TRBV29-1 to TRBJ1-1; no definite D call. V was pared by 5 bases and J by 4 bases, with 11 bases between. CDR1 is SQVTM, CDR2 ANQGSEA, per germline. The CDR3 has 12 amino acids. CDR3 residues: CSVHRVGTEAFF. The CDR3 coding sequence is TGCAGCGTTCACCGGGTAGGCACTGAAGCTTTCTTT.

V gene TRBV4-3 combines with J gene TRBJ2-1, with 10 bases lining up with TRBD2. This CDR3 is 16 amino acids long. The trim removed 2 bases at V and 2 bases at J, leaving 3 bases unmatched. The germline gives CDR1 LGHNA, CDR2 YSLEER. CDR3 loop: CASSQQSGGAYNEQFF. In nucleotides, the CDR3 is TGCGCCAGCAGCCAACAAAGCGGGGGGGCCTACAATGAGCAGTTCTTC.

The chain employs TRBV27 and TRBJ2-1; D perhaps matches TRBD1 (6 bases). The V gene lost 4 bases and the J gene lost 1 base, with 11 bases spanning the gap. The CDR3 runs to 15 residues. Germline-derived CDR1 and CDR2 are MNHEY and SMNVEV (reference sequence). Here the CDR3 DNA reads TGTGCCAGCAGTTCTCCAGGGGTATCCTACAATGAGCAGTTCTTC. The encoded protein is CASSSPGVSYNEQFF.

The V and J genes are TRBV4-3 and TRBJ1-1, with TRBD1 matching 8 bases. Germline CDR1 is LGHNA and CDR2 is YSLEER. This CDR3 contains 16 residues. V dropped 4 bases and J dropped 1; count of bases not matched to a gene: 8. The CDR3 DNA reads TGCGCCAGCAGCCTTACCCTGGACAGGGAGAACACTGAAGCTTTCTTT. Translation gives CASSLTLDRENTEAFF.

This sequence joins TRBV10-3 and TRBJ1-2; 7 bases line up with TRBD1. J gave up 7 bases and V 3 bases, and 11 bases lay outside the gene matches. CDR1 and CDR2 from the germline V gene are ENHRY and SYGVKD. The CDR3 sequence is 15 residues long. CDR3 bases: TGTGCCATCAGTGACGTTACAGGGGCTAGGTTTGGCTACACCTTC. This sequence encodes CAISDVTGARFGYTF.